The present T cell receptor beta chain was sequenced within a study of T-cell reconstitution after alpha-beta-depleted transplantation in children. Unique molecular identifiers featured in how the TCRbeta library was prepared. MiXCR was run by TCRdb on the PCR reads, yielding one entry per CDR3 protein. There are 490,000 or so distinct CDR3 sequences in the sample; around 13% occur only once, and over 5.5% lies in the top ten. The V gene's germline CDR1 is SEHNR and CDR2 FQNEAQ (reference sequence). The CDR3 consists of 15 residues. The V end lost 0 bases, the J end lost 2 bases, and 10 bases lay between the germline ends. This clonotype turned up a few times.

The sequences come from PBMCs from the stem cell graft donor, collected from the stem cell graft. The J gene is TRBJ1-1, the V gene TRBV7-9, with unresolved D. The TCR comes from a human donor who donated a stem cell graft to a child with combined immunodeficiency. CDR3 nucleotides: TGTGCCAGCAGCTTAGCGGTGGTACTCAACACTGAAGCTTTCTTT. Translation: CASSLAVVLNTEAFF.